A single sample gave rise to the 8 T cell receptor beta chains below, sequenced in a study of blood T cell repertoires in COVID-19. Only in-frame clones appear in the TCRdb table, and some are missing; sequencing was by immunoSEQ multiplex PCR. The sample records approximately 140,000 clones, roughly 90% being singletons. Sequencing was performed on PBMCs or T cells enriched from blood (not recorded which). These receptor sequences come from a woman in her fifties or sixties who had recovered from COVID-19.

The DNA of the CDR3 is TGTGCCTGGAGTGTACGGTCAGGGGATATGGCTTTCTTT. Translated: CAWSVRSGDMAFF. The chain joins TRBV30 to TRBJ1-1; D perhaps matches TRBD1 (6 bases). The ends were cut back, 0 bases at V and 11 bases at J, with 16 bases in the middle. The CDR3 runs 13 residues. CDR1 is GTSNPN, CDR2 SVGIG, per germline (reference sequence).

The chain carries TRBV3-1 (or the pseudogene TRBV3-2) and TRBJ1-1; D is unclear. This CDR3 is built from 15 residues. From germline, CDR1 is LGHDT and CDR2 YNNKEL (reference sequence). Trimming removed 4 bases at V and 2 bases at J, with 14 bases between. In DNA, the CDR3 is TGTGCCAGCAGCCCGCTTCGATTACAAAACACTGAAGCTTTCTTT. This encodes CASSPLRLQNTEAFF.

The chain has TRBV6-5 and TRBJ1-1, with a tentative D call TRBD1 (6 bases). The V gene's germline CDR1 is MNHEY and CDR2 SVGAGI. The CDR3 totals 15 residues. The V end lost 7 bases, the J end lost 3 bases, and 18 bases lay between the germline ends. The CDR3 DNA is TGTGCCAGCATATTTTCGGGGACATCTCACACTGAAGCTTTCTTT. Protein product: CASIFSGTSHTEAFF.

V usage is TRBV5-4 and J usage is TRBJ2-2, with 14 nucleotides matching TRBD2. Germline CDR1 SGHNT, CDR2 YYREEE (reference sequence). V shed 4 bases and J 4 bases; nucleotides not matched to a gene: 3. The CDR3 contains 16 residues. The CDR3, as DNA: TGTGCCAGCAGCACCGGGACTAGCGGGGGCACCGGGGAGCTGTTTTTT. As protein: CASSTGTSGGTGELFF.

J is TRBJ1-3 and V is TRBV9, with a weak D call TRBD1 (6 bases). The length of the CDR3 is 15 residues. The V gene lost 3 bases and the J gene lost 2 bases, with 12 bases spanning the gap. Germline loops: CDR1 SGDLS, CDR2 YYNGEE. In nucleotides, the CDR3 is TGTGCCAGCAGCGCCGAGACAGGAACTGGAAACACCATATATTTT. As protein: CASSAETGTGNTIYF.

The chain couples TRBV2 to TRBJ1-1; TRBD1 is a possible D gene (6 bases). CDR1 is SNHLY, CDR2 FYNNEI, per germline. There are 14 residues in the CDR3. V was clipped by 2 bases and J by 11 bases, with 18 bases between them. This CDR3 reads CASSERVGQRVAFF. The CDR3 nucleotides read TGTGCCAGCAGTGAAAGGGTGGGACAAAGGGTGGCTTTCTTT.

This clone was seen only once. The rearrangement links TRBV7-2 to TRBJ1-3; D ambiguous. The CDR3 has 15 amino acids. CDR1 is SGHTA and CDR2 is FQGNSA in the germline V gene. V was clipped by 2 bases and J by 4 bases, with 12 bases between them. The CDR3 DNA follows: TGTGCCAGCAGCTTAATTGGAGTGCGAGGAAACACCATATATTTT. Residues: CASSLIGVRGNTIYF.

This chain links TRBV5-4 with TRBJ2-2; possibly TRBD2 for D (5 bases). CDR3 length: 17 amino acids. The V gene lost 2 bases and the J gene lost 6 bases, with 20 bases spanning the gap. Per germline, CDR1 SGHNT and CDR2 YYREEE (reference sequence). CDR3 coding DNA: TGTGCCAGCAGCTTACCCCCGACACCCCTCGGGGCCGGGGAGCTGTTTTTT. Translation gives CASSLPPTPLGAGELFF.